This T cell receptor beta chain came from a study of blood T cells in healthy people across ages. General observations from the study: TCR beta diversity, measured per million T cells, fell in a roughly linear way with age.

Trimming stripped 5 bases from V and 5 bases from J, with 15 bases between. This CDR3 is built from 14 residues. Germline CDR1 is SEHNR and CDR2 is FQNEAQ (reference sequence). There are a few counts of this clonotype. Its antigen is as yet unknown. Per sample, no less than 6 micrograms of total RNA were extracted. A J-beta primer mix and a sample-barcoded 5' primer were used in a second PCR of roughly 6 to 12 cycles. A 12-random-nucleotide template-switch adaptor tagged each cDNA molecule. TCRdb reanalysed the 5' RACE reads using MiXCR and keeps one entry per CDR3 protein. The sample carries approximately 850,000 distinct CDR3 sequences, 40% to 50% recorded once.

The source is a man aged 60-69 years in good health. Sequenced: blood. The chain couples TRBV7-9 to TRBJ2-5; perhaps TRBD2 as D (6 bases). The CDR3 DNA is TGTGCCAGCAGCCCCGACGGAGGGGTCGAGACCCAGTACTTC. Encoded protein: CASSPDGGVETQYF.